This T cell receptor beta chain was recorded in a study of early T cells in non-severe SARS-CoV-2 infection. TCRdb used MiXCR to reprocess the 5' RACE reads, holding one entry per CDR3 protein. The sample yields tens of thousands of distinct CDR3 sequences, under 14% seen once. This clonotype appeared many times. This TCR derives from an adult who was a healthcare worker with PCR-confirmed SARS-CoV-2 infection or an uninfected control (not recorded which). The sample was whole blood.

The CDR3 DNA is TGCGCCAGCAGCCCCCTGGGACAGGGACAAGAGACCCAGTACTTC. It yields the protein CASSPLGQGQETQYF. The chain couples TRBV5-1 to TRBJ2-5, with 9 bases fitting TRBD1. The CDR3 contains 15 residues. V gave up 4 bases and J gave up 2 bases; unmatched junction bases: 6. Germline V gives CDR1 SGHRS, CDR2 YFSETQ. The variable domain in full, completed from reference TRBV5-1 and TRBJ2-5, reads KAGVTQTPRYLIKTRGQQVTLSCSPISGHRSVSWYQQTPGQGLQFLFEYFSETQRNKGNFPGRFSGRQFSNSRSEMNVSTLELGDSALYLCASSPLGQGQETQYFGPGTRLLVL.